This is a list of T cell receptor beta chains from one sample in a study of identical twins. A single record per CDR3 protein comes from TCRdb applying MiXCR to the 5' RACE reads. The sample lists about 280,000 distinct CDR3 sequences; less than 9% were seen once. Another study also made use of these data, one on yellow fever vaccine responses in identical twins.

The sample comprised memory (CD45RO+) T cells sorted from blood. These receptor sequences come from a woman under 30 in good health. Each CDR3 is given with its conserved first and last residue. D genes are given only for firm matches. The size field is filled for only some rows; it gives once, few, many or a size class.

CDR3 protein,CDR3 DNA,V gene,clone size,J gene,D gene
CSATKGGRKNTEAFF,TGCAGTGCTACGAAAGGGGGGCGGAAGAACACTGAAGCTTTCTTT,TRBV20-1,-,TRBJ1-1,-
CASSQGGPDTQYF,TGTGCCAGCAGCCAAGGGGGCCCAGATACGCAGTATTTT,TRBV3-1,-,TRBJ2-3,-
CASRQPPGLAGPYTQYF,TGTGCCAGCAGACAACCCCCGGGACTAGCGGGACCCTATACGCAGTATTTT,TRBV12-3/TRBV12-4,few,TRBJ2-3,TRBD2
CASSLSANQPQHF,TGTGCCAGCAGTTTATCGGCGAATCAGCCCCAGCATTTT,TRBV27,-,TRBJ1-5,-
CSASLAEGNEKLFF,TGCAGCGCCTCCCTGGCTGAGGGGAACGAAAAACTGTTTTTT,TRBV29-1,few,TRBJ1-4,-
CASSLRGSSDEQFF,TGTGCCAGCAGTTTAAGGGGCTCCTCGGATGAGCAGTTCTTC,TRBV27,many,TRBJ2-1,-
CASLAPGRITPLHF,TGTGCCAGCTTAGCCCCGGGACGGATAACCCCCCTCCACTTT,TRBV6-2/TRBV6-3,-,TRBJ1-6,-
CASSYFRWGSSYNEQFF,TGTGCCAGCAGTTACTTTCGTTGGGGGAGCTCCTACAATGAGCAGTTCTTC,TRBV28,few,TRBJ2-1,-
CASSTLGNRGPSEQFF,TGTGCCAGCAGCACATTGGGGAACAGGGGGCCGAGTGAGCAGTTCTTC,TRBV7-8,many,TRBJ2-1,TRBD1
CASSPVAGGGGELFF,TGTGCCAGCAGCCCCGTGGCAGGGGGAGGCGGGGAGCTGTTTTTT,TRBV7-2,-,TRBJ2-2,-
CASSYLKGSYEQYF,TGTGCCAGCAGTTATCTAAAGGGGTCCTACGAGCAGTACTTC,TRBV6-5,few,TRBJ2-7,-
CASSFVGGSVTDTQYF,TGTGCCAGCAGCTTCGTTGGCGGGAGTGTCACAGATACGCAGTATTTT,TRBV7-3,-,TRBJ2-3,TRBD2
CASTGAGRNSPLHF,TGTGCCAGCACCGGGGCAGGGCGTAATTCACCCCTCCACTTT,TRBV12-3/TRBV12-4,many,TRBJ1-6,-
CASSPLLGTEAFF,TGTGCCAGCAGCCCCCTCTTGGGCACTGAAGCTTTCTTT,TRBV7-8,many,TRBJ1-1,-
CASTPTGEGGYTF,TGTGCCAGCACCCCAACAGGGGAAGGTGGCTACACCTTC,TRBV6-6,few,TRBJ1-2,TRBD1
CASKGLAGGYNEQFF,TGTGCCAGCAAGGGACTAGCGGGGGGCTACAATGAGCAGTTCTTC,TRBV7-8,-,TRBJ2-1,TRBD2
CASNRRAGAADTQYF,TGTGCCAGCAACAGACGGGCGGGAGCGGCAGATACGCAGTATTTT,TRBV7-2,few,TRBJ2-3,TRBD2
CASSLASGVYNEQFF,TGTGCCAGCAGCTTAGCTAGCGGGGTATACAATGAGCAGTTCTTC,TRBV7-2,few,TRBJ2-1,TRBD2
CASSLWDRYNEQFF,TGTGCCAGCAGTTTATGGGACCGGTACAATGAGCAGTTCTTC,TRBV27,many,TRBJ2-1,-
CASSFSQGSNEQFF,TGCGCCAGCAGCTTTAGTCAGGGGAGTAATGAGCAGTTCTTC,TRBV5-1,many,TRBJ2-1,-
CASSLAVGGLNEQFF,TGCGCCAGCAGCTTGGCAGTTGGGGGACTTAATGAGCAGTTCTTC,TRBV5-1,few,TRBJ2-1,-
CASSQVAGFTDTQYF,TGCGCCAGCAGCCAAGTGGCGGGTTTCACAGATACGCAGTATTTT,TRBV4-1,-,TRBJ2-3,-
CASSGRDRVRAANEQFF,TGTGCCAGCAGCGGCCGGGACAGGGTAAGAGCGGCCAATGAGCAGTTCTTC,TRBV11-1,-,TRBJ2-1,TRBD1
CASSLYAGVRGNTEAFF,TGTGCCAGCAGCCTTTACGCAGGGGTCCGGGGGAACACTGAAGCTTTCTTT,TRBV7-3,few,TRBJ1-1,-
CASRSTSGSPDTQYF,TGTGCCAGCAGATCGACTAGCGGGAGCCCAGATACGCAGTATTTT,TRBV2,many,TRBJ2-3,TRBD2
CASSLEGTQETQYF,TGTGCCAGCAGCTTAGAGGGGACCCAAGAGACCCAGTACTTC,TRBV7-9,many,TRBJ2-5,-
CASSEALGSTDTQYF,TGTGCCAGCAGTGAAGCCTTAGGCTCGACAGATACGCAGTATTTT,TRBV6-1,few,TRBJ2-3,-